In this sample, the clone carrying this TCR beta chain turned up once. The sample is drawn from a study of blood T cell repertoires in COVID-19. CDR1 and CDR2 (germline): SQVTM, ANQGSEA. The J segment lost 1 base and the V segment lost 4 bases, leaving 7 bases of the junction unmatched. CDR3 length: 17 amino acids. Assay used: immunoSEQ multiplex PCR; TCRdb lists only in-frame clones, some missing. The sample contains about 430,000 clones, 70% to 90% of which appear only once. V usage is TRBV29-1 and J usage is TRBJ2-3, with TRBD2 identical over 14 bases. Sequencing input: PBMCs or T cells enriched from blood (not recorded which). This receptor was taken from a woman aged 18-30 years who had been exposed to COVID-19. The CDR3 reads CSVGGLAGEGRTDTQYF. The CDR3 nucleotides are TGCAGCGTTGGGGGACTAGCGGGAGAGGGACGCACAGATACGCAGTATTTT.